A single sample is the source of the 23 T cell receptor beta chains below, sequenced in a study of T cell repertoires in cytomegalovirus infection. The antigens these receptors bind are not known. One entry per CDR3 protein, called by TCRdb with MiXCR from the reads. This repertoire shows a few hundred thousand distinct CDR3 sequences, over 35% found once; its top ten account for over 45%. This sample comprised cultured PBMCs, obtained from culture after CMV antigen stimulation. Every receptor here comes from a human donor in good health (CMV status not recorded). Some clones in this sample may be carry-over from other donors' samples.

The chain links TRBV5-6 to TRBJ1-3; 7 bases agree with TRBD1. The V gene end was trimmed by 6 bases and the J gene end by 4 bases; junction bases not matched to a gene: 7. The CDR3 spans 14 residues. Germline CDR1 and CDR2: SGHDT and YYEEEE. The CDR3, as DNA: TGTGCCAGCAACGACAGGGAAGCCGGAAACACCATATATTTT. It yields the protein CASNDREAGNTIYF.

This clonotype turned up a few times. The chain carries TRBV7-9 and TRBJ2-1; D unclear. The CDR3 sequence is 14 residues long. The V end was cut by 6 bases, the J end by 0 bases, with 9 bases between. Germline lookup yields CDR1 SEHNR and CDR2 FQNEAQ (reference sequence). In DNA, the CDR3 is TGTGCCAGCAGTGGGCCCTTCTCCTACAATGAGCAGTTCTTC. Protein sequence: CASSGPFSYNEQFF.

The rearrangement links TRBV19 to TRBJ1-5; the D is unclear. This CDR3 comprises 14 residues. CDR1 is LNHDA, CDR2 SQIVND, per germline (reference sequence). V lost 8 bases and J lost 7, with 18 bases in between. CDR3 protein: CASWTEGVGQPQHF. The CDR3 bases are TGTGCCAGTTGGACCGAGGGCGTTGGGCAGCCCCAGCATTTT.

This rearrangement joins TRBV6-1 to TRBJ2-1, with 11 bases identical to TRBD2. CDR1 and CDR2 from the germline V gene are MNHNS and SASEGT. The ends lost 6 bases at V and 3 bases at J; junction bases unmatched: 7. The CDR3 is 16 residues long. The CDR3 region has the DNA TGTGCCAGCAGCCGAAGGGGGACTAGCGGCTACAATGAGCAGTTCTTC. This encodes CASSRRGTSGYNEQFF.

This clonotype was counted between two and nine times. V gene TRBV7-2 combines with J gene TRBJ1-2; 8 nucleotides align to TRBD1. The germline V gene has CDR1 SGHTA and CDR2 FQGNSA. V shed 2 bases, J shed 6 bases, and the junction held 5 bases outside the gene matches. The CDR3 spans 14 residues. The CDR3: CASSLRDRTDGYTF. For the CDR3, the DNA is TGTGCCAGCAGCTTAAGGGACAGGACGGATGGCTACACCTTC.

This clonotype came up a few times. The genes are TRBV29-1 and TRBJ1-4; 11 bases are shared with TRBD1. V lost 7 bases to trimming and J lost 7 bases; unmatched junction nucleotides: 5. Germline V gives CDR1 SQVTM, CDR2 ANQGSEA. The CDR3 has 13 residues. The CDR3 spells CSARTGGVEKLFF. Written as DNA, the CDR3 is TGCAGCGCCCGGACAGGGGGCGTTGAAAAACTGTTTTTT.

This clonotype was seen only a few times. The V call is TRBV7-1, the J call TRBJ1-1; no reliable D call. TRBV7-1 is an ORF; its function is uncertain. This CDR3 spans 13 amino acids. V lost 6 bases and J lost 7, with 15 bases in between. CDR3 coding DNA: TGTGCCAGCAGGGACCCCCTCGACCGTGAAGCTTTCTTT. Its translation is CASRDPLDREAFF.

CDR3 residues: CASSELYEQYF. Here the CDR3 DNA reads TGTGCCAGCAGTGAACTCTACGAGCAGTACTTC. V is TRBV6-1 and J is TRBJ2-7; D is unresolved. The V gene's germline CDR1 is MNHNS and CDR2 SASEGT. This CDR3 has 11 amino acids. V lost 2 bases and J lost 3, with 2 bases in between.

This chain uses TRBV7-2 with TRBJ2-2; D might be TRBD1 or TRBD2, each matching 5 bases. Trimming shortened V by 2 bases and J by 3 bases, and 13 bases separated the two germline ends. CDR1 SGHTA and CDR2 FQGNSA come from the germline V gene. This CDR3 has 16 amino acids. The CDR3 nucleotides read TGTGCCAGCAGCTTAAATCCAGGGCGGGACACCGGGGAGCTGTTTTTT. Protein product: CASSLNPGRDTGELFF.

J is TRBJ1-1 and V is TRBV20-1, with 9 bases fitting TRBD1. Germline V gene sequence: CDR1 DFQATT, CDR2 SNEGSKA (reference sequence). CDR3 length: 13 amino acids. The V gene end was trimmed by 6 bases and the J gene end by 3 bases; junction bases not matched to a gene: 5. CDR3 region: CSARGTGYTEAFF. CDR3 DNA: TGCAGTGCCCGAGGGACAGGGTACACTGAAGCTTTCTTT.

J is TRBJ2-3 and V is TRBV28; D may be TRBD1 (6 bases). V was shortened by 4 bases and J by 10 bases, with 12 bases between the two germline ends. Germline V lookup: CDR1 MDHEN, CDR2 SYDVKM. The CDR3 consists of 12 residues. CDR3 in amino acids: CASSWGPEAQYF. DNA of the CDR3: TGTGCCAGCAGTTGGGGGCCCGAGGCGCAGTATTTT.

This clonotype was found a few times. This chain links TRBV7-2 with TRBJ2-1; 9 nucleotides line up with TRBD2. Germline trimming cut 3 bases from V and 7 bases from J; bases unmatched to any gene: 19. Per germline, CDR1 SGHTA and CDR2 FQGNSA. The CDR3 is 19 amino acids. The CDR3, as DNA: TGTGCCAGCAGCTTGGGGGGGGCCCCACCGGGACTAGCTTCTAATGAGCAGTTCTTC. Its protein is CASSLGGAPPGLASNEQFF.

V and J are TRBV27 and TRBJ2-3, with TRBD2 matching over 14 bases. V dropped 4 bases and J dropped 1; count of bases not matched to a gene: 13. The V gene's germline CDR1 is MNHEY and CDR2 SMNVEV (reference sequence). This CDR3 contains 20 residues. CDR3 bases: TGTGCCAGCAGTTCCACGGAACCGGGACTAGCGGGAGTTGGCACAGATACGCAGTATTTT. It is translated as CASSSTEPGLAGVGTDTQYF.

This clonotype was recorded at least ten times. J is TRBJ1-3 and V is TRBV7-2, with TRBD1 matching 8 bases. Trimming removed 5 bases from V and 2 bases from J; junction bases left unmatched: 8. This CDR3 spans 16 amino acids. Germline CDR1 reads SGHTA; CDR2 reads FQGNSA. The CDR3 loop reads CASSLIGQGAGNTIYF. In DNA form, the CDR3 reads TGTGCCAGCAGCCTGATTGGACAGGGCGCTGGAAACACCATATATTTT.

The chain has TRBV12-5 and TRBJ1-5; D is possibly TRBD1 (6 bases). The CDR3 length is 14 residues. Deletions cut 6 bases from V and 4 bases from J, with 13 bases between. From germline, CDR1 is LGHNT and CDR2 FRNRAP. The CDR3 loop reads CASGWTASNQPQHF. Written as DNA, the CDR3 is TGTGCTAGTGGCTGGACAGCATCAAATCAGCCCCAGCATTTT.

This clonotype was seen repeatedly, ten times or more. Here the CDR3 DNA reads TGTGCCAGCAGCTCCACTCGCCAGGGGGCGCGCGGCATTCAGTACTTC. Translated: CASSSTRQGARGIQYF. The J gene is TRBJ2-4, the V gene TRBV7-2; 8 bases match TRBD1. This CDR3 has 16 residues. With 4 bases clipped from V and 9 bases from J, the junction kept 14 bases outside the gene matches. Germline values: CDR1 SGHTA, CDR2 FQGNSA. Full variable domain (remainder filled in from reference TRBV7-2 and TRBJ2-4): GAGVSQSPSNKVTEKGKDVELRCDPISGHTALYWYRQSLGQGLEFLIYFQGNSAPDKSGLPSDRFSAERTGGSVSTLTIQRTQQEDSAVYLCASSSTRQGARGIQYFGAGTRLSVL.

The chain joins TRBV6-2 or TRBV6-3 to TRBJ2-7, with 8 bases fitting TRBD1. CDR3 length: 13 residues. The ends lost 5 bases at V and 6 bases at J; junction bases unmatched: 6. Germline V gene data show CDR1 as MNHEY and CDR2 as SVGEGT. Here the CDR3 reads CASSRTGRLEQYF. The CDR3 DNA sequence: TGTGCCAGCAGTCGGACAGGGCGTCTCGAGCAGTACTTC.

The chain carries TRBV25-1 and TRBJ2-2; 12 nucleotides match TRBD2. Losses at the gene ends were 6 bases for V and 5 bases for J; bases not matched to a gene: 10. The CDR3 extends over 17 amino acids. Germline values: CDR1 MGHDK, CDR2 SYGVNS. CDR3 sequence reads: CASSSTRLAGDTGELFF. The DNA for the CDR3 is TGTGCCAGCAGCTCTACCAGACTAGCGGGGGATACCGGGGAGCTGTTTTTT.

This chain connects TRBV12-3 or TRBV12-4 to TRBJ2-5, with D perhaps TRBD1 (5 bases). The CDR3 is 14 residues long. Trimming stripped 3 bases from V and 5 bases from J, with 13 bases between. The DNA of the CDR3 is TGTGCCAGCAGTTTTCTGGGGCCAAGGGAGACCCAGTACTTC. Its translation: CASSFLGPRETQYF.

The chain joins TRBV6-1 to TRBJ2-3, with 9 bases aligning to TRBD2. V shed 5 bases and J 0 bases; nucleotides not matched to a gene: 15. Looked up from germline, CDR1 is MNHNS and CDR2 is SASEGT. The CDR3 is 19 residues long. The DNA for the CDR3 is TGTGCCAGCAGTCCCCCTTCAGCGGGGGGCATAAGGAGCACAGATACGCAGTATTTT. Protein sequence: CASSPPSAGGIRSTDTQYF.

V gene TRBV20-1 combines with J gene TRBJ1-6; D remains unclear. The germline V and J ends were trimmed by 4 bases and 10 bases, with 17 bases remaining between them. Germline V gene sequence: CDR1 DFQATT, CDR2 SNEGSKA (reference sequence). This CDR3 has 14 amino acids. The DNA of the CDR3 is TGCAGTGCTAACCTGGACGGTGTAGGGTCACCCCTCCACTTT. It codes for CSANLDGVGSPLHF.

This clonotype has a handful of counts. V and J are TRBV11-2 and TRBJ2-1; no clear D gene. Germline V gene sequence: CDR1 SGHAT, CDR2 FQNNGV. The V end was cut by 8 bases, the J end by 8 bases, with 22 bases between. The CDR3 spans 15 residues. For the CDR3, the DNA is TGTGCCAGCGGCCTCCGGCCCTACACGTCCGATGAGCAGTTCTTC. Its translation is CASGLRPYTSDEQFF.

CDR3 bases: TGCGCCAGCAGCTTGGCCGGTACAGGTGCAGAGACCCAGTACTTC. Translating gives CASSLAGTGAETQYF. This chain links TRBV5-1 with TRBJ2-5; D may be TRBD1 (5 bases). This CDR3 contains 15 residues. The germline gives CDR1 SGHRS, CDR2 YFSETQ. V lost 0 bases and J 4 bases, leaving 13 bases between the germline ends. The complete variable domain, with remaining parts taken from reference TRBV5-1 and TRBJ2-5, reads KAGVTQTPRYLIKTRGQQVTLSCSPISGHRSVSWYQQTPGQGLQFLFEYFSETQRNKGNFPGRFSGRQFSNSRSEMNVSTLELGDSALYLCASSLAGTGAETQYFGPGTRLLVL.